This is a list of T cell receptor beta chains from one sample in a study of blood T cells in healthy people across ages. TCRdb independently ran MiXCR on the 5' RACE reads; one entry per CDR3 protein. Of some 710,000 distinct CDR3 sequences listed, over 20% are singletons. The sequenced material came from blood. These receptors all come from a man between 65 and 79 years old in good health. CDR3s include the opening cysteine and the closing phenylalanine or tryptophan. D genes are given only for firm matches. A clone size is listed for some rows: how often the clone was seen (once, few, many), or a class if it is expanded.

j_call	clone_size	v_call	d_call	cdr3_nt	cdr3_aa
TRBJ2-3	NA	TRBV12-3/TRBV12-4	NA	TGTGCCAGCAGTTTCGGCGCGGGAGATACGCAGTATTTT	CASSFGAGDTQYF
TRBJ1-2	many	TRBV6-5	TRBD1	TGTGCCAGCAGCCTTTTTGGGACAGAAGGCTACACCTTC	CASSLFGTEGYTF
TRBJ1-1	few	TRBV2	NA	TGTGCCAGCAGTGAATTTAACATGAACACTGAAGCTTTCTTT	CASSEFNMNTEAFF
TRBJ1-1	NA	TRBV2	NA	TGTGCCAGCAGTGAAGAACGGACAAACACTGAAGCTTTCTTT	CASSEERTNTEAFF
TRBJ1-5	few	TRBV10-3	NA	TGTGCCATCAGTGATAAAGGGAGGACTCAGCCCCAGCATTTT	CAISDKGRTQPQHF
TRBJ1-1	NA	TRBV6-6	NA	TGTGCCAGCAGCCGCCAGGGGTCTGAAGCTTTCTTT	CASSRQGSEAFF
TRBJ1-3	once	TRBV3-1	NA	TGTGCCAGCAGCCGGGACACCCGGAGAGGAAACACCATATATTTT	CASSRDTRRGNTIYF
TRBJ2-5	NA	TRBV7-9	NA	TGTGCCAGCAGCCTCGTCCTAGACCCGAGTCGGGAGACCCAGTACTTC	CASSLVLDPSRETQYF
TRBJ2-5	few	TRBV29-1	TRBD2	TGCAGCGCCGACGAGGGACTAGTTAAAGAGACCCAGTACTTC	CSADEGLVKETQYF
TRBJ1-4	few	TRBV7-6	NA	TGTGCCAGCAGCTCGACAGCGGCTAATGAAAAACTGTTTTTT	CASSSTAANEKLFF
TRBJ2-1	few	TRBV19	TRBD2	TGTGCCAGTAGTGGTCTAGCGGGCCGCTCCTACAATGAGCAGTTCTTC	CASSGLAGRSYNEQFF
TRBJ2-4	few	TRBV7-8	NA	TGTGCCAGCAGCCCCGGATGGGGCATTCAGTACTTC	CASSPGWGIQYF
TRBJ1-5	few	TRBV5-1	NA	TGCGCCAGCAGCTTACGGGCAGGCGATAGCAATCAGCCCCAGCATTTT	CASSLRAGDSNQPQHF
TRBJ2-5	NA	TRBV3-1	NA	TGTGCCAGCAGCCTCTTCAGCGGTCAAGAGACCCAGTACTTC	CASSLFSGQETQYF
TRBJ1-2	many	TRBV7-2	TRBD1	TGTGCCAGCAGCTTTAGGGGGGACAGAATTAACTATGGCTACACCTTC	CASSFRGDRINYGYTF
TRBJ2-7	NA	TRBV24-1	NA	TGTGCCACCAGTGACTCAAACGAGCAGTACTTC	CATSDSNEQYF
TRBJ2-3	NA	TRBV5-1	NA	TGCGCCAGAGAACTAGGGGATACGCAGTATTTT	CARELGDTQYF
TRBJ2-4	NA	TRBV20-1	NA	TGCAGTGCTAGAGCCGCGGAGGGGAGTAACATTCAGTACTTC	CSARAAEGSNIQYF
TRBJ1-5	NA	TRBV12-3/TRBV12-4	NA	TGTGCCAGCAGCCCAGGGACGAGCAATCAGCCCCAGCATTTT	CASSPGTSNQPQHF
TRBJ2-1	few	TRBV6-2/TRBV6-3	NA	TGTGCCAGCAGTTACCGATTTGATGAGCAGTTCTTC	CASSYRFDEQFF
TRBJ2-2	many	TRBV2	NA	TGTGCCAGCAGGGTATTACAGGCCGGGGAGCTGTTTTTT	CASRVLQAGELFF
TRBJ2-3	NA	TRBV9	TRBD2	TGTGCCAGCAGCGTAGGAGCCTTAGCGGGGGCGGCAGATACGCAGTATTTT	CASSVGALAGAADTQYF
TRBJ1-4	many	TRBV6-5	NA	TGTGCCAGCAGTCCCCGGGGTGAAAAACTGTTTTTT	CASSPRGEKLFF
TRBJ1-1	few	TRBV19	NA	TGTGCCAGTAGTCCCCGCCTCAACTTGAACACTGAAGCTTTCTTT	CASSPRLNLNTEAFF
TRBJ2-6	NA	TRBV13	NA	TGTGCCAGCAGCTTACGGAACAAGGGGTTCTCTGGGGCCAACGTCCTGACTTTC	CASSLRNKGFSGANVLTF
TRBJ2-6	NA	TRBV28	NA	TGTGCCAGCAGGGACAGCTACTCTGGGGCCAACGTCCAGACTTTC	CASRDSYSGANVQTF
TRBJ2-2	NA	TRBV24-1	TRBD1	TGTGCCACCAGTGACTCCAGGGGACAGGGAACCGGGGAGCTGTTTTTT	CATSDSRGQGTGELFF
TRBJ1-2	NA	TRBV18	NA	TGTGCCAGCTCACCGGGGCTTGATTATGGCTACACCTTC	CASSPGLDYGYTF
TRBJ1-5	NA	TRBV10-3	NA	TGTGCCATCAGGCAGGGTAATAGCAATCAGCCCCAGCATTTT	CAIRQGNSNQPQHF
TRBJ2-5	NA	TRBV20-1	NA	TGCAGTGCTAGAGATCCGGCGGGACAAAAAGAGACCCAGTACTTC	CSARDPAGQKETQYF
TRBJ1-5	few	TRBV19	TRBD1	TGTGCCAGTGCCGGGACAGAAAATCAGCCCCAGCATTTT	CASAGTENQPQHF
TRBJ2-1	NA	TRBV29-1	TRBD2	TGCAGCGTTGCGGGACTAGCGGCTGAGCAGTTCTTC	CSVAGLAAEQFF
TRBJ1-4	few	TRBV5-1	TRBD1	TGCGCCAGCAGCTTGGGTGCTACAGGGGTTACTGAAAAACTGTTTTTT	CASSLGATGVTEKLFF
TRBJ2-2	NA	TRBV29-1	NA	TGCAGCGTTGGGGGATCTCGGGTCGGGGAGCTGTTTTTT	CSVGGSRVGELFF
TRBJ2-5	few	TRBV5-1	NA	TGCGCCAGCAGCTTGGAGGGGGGGCGAGAGACCCAGTACTTC	CASSLEGGRETQYF
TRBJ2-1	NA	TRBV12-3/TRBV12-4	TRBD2	TGTGCCAGCAGTTCCGCAGGACTAGCGGGAGGCCTAACCTACAATGAGCAGTTCTTC	CASSSAGLAGGLTYNEQFF
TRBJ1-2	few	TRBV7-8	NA	TGTGCCAGCAGCTTACAGGGTTTGGATGGCTACACCTTC	CASSLQGLDGYTF
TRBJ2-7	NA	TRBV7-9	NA	TGTGCCAGCAGCCCCAGTTTTAAGATGAACGAGCAGTACTTC	CASSPSFKMNEQYF
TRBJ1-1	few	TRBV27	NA	TGTGCCAGCAGTTTATTCGGGATCACAGGAGACACTGAAGCTTTCTTT	CASSLFGITGDTEAFF
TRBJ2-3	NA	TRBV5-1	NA	TGCGCCAGCAACCGGGGCGGGGGCTCCACAGATACGCAGTATTTT	CASNRGGGSTDTQYF
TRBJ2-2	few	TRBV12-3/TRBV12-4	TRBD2	TGTGCCAGCAGTTGGACTAGTCCCAGGGTGACCGGGGAGCTGTTTTTT	CASSWTSPRVTGELFF
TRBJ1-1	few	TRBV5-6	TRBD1	TGTGCCAGCAGCTTGGGAGGACAGGACCCTGAAGCTTTCTTT	CASSLGGQDPEAFF
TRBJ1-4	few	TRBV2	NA	TGTGCCAGCAGTGATCGGCTCCGCAGGGCGGCTAATGAAAAACTGTTTTTT	CASSDRLRRAANEKLFF
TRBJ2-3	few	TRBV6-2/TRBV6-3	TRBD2	TGTGCCAGCAGCCCCCCGACTAGCGAACACACAGATGCGCAGTATTTT	CASSPPTSEHTDAQYF
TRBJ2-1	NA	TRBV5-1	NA	TGCGCCAGCAGCTTGGGGGCAGGGAAGGGACACAATGAGCAGTTCTTC	CASSLGAGKGHNEQFF
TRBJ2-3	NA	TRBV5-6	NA	TGTGCCAGCAGCTTGGAGCCGGGACGAATGGCAGATACGCAGTATTTT	CASSLEPGRMADTQYF
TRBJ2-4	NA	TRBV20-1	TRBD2	TGCAGTGCTAGTCAGTGGGGGGGAGACAAAAACATTCAGTACTTC	CSASQWGGDKNIQYF
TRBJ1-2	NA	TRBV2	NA	TGTGCCAGCAGACCTCTCGGGACGGCCTATGGCTACACCTTC	CASRPLGTAYGYTF
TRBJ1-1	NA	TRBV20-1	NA	TGCAGTGCTACCAGGCCAAGCGGAACTGAAGCTTTCTTT	CSATRPSGTEAFF
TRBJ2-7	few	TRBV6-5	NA	TGTGCCAGCAGTTACCCTGGGGGCGAGCAGTACTTC	CASSYPGGEQYF
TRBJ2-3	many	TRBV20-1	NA	TGCAGTGCTAGAGGGAGCACAGATACGCAGTATTTT	CSARGSTDTQYF
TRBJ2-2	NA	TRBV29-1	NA	TGCAGCGCTATGGACCCGCCGGGTTTGGTGTTTTTT	CSAMDPPGLVFF
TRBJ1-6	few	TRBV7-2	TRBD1	TGTGCCAGCAGCTCCAGAACCGACAGGGGAGATTCACCCCTCCACTTT	CASSSRTDRGDSPLHF
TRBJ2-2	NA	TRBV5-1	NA	TGCGCCAGCAGCTTGGTGGAGTTGAACACCGGGGAGCTGTTTTTT	CASSLVELNTGELFF
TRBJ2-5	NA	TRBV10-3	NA	TGTGCCATCAGTGAGCCGCCGGGCCCCAACCAAGAGACCCAGTACTTC	CAISEPPGPNQETQYF